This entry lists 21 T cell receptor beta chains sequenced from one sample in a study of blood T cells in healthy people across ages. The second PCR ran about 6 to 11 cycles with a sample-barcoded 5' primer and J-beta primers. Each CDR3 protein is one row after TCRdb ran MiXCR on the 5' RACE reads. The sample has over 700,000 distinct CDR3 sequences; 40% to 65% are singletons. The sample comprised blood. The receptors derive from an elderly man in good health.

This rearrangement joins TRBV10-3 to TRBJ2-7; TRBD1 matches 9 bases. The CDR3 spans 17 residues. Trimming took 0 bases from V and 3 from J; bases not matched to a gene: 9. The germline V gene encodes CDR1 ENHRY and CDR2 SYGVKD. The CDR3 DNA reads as TGTGCCATCAGTGAGTCGACAACAGGGGGCTACGACTACGAGCAGTACTTC. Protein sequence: CAISESTTGGYDYEQYF.

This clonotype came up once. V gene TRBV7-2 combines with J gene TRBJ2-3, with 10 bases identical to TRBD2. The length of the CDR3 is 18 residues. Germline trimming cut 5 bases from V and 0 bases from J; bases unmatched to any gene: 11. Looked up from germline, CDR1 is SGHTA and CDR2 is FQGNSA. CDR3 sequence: CASSPRPSGGMSTDTQYF. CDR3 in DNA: TGTGCCAGCAGCCCGAGACCTAGCGGGGGAATGAGCACAGATACGCAGTATTTT.

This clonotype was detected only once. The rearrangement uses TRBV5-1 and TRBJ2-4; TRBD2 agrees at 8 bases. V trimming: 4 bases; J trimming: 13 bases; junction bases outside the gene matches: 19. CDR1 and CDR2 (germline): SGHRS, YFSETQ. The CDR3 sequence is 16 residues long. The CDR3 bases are TGCGCCAGCAGCCCTGCGGGAGCGGGAGCAAAGGATGAGCAGTACTTC. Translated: CASSPAGAGAKDEQYF.

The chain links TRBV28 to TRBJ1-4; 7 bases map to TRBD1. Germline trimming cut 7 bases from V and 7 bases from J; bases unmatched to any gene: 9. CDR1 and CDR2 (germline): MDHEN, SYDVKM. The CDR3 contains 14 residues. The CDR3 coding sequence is TGTGCCAGCATACAGGGGACAGTCGGTGAAAAACTGTTTTTT. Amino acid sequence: CASIQGTVGEKLFF.

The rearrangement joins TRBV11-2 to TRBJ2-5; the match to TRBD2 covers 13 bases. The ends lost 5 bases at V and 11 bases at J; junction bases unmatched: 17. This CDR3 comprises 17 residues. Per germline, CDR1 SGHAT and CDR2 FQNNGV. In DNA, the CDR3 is TGTGCCAGCAGCGTCGGACTAGCGGGAGAAACGTACAATGAGCAGTACTTC. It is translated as CASSVGLAGETYNEQYF.

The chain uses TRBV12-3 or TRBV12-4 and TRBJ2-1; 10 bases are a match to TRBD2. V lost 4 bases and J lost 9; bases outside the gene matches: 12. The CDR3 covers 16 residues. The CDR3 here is CASSWSSGRAEGEQFF. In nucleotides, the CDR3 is TGTGCCAGCAGTTGGTCCAGCGGGAGGGCCGAGGGTGAGCAGTTCTTC.

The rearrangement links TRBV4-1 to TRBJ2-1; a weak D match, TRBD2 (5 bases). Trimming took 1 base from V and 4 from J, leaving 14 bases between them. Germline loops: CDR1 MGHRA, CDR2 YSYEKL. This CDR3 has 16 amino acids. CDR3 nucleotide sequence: TGCGCCAGCAGCCAAGGCACGGAGGCCACTTACAATGAGCAGTTCTTC. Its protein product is CASSQGTEATYNEQFF.

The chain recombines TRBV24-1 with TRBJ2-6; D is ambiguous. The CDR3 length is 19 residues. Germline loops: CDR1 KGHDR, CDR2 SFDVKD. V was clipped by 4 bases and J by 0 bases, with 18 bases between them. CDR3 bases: TGTGCCACCAGTGACAGGAAACCGTCGAGCACCTCTGGGGCCAACGTCCTGACTTTC. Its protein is CATSDRKPSSTSGANVLTF.

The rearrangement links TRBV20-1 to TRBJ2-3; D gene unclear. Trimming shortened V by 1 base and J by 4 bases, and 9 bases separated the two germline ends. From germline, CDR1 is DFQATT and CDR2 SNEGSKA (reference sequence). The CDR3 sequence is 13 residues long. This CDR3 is CSARGPRPDTQYF. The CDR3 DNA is TGCAGTGCTAGAGGGCCGAGGCCAGATACGCAGTATTTT.

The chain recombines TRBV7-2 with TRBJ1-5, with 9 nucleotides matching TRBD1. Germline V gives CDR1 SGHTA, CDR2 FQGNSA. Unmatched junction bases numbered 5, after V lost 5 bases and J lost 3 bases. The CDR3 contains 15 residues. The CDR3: CASSQDRGFNQPQHF. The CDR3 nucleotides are TGTGCCAGCAGCCAGGACAGGGGCTTCAATCAGCCCCAGCATTTT.

CDR3 region: CASSLETSTDTQYF. The DNA of the CDR3 is TGCGCCAGCAGCTTGGAGACAAGTACAGATACGCAGTATTTT. The chain combines TRBV5-1 with TRBJ2-3; no clear D. The CDR3 has 14 amino acids. Germline values: CDR1 SGHRS, CDR2 YFSETQ. With 0 bases removed from V and 3 bases from J, the gap between germline ends came to 8 bases.

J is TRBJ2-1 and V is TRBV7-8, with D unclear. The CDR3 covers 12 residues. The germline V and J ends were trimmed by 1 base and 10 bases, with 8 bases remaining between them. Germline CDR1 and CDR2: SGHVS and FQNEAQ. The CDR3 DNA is TGTGCCAGCAGCTTAGTTGGTTTGGAGCAGTTCTTC. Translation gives CASSLVGLEQFF.

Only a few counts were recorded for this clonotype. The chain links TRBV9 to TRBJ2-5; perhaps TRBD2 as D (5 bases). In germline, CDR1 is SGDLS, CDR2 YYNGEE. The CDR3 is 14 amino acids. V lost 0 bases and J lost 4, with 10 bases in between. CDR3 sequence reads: CASSVDPGVETQYF. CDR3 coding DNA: TGTGCCAGCAGCGTAGATCCCGGGGTAGAGACCCAGTACTTC.

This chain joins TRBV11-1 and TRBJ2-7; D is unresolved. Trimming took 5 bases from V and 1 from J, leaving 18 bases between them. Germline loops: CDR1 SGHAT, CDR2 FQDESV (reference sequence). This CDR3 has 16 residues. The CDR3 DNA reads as TGTGCCAGCAGCGCCAAAGGTCCGTCGGTATCCTACGAGCAGTACTTC. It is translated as CASSAKGPSVSYEQYF.

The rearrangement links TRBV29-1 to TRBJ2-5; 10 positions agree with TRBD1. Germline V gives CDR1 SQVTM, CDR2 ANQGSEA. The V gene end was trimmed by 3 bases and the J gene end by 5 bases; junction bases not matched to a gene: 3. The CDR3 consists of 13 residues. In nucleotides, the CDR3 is TGCAGCGTTGACCGACAGGGGGCTGAGACCCAGTACTTC. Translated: CSVDRQGAETQYF.

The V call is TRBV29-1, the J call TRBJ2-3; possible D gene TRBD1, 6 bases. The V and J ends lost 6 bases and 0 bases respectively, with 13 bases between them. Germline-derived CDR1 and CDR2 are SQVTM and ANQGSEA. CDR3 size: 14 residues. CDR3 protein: CSVRTARSTDTQYF. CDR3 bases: TGCAGCGTCCGGACAGCCCGTAGCACAGATACGCAGTATTTT.

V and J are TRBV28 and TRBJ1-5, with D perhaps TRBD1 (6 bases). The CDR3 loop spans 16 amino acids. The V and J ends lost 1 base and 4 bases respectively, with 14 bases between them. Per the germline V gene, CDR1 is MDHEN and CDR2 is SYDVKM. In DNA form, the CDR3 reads TGTGCCAGCAGTTTATCAGGCAGGGGAGGGAATCAGCCCCAGCATTTT. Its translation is CASSLSGRGGNQPQHF.

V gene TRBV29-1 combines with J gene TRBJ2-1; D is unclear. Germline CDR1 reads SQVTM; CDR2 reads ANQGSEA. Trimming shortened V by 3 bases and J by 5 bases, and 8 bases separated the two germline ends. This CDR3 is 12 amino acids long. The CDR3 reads CSVERRDNEQFF. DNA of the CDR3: TGCAGCGTTGAGCGGCGCGACAATGAGCAGTTCTTC.

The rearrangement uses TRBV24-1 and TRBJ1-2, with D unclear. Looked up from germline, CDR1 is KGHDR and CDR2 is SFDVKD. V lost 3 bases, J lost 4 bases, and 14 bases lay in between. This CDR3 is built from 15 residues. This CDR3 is CATSDGPGPSYGYTF. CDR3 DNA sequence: TGTGCCACCAGTGATGGCCCAGGCCCTTCCTATGGCTACACCTTC.

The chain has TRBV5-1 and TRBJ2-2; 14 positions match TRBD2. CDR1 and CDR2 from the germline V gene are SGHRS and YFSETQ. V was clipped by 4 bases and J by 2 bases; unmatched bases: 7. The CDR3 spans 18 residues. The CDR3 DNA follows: TGCGCCAGCAGCCCTGAGGGACTAGCGGGAGTTAACACCGGGGAGCTGTTTTTT. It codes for CASSPEGLAGVNTGELFF.

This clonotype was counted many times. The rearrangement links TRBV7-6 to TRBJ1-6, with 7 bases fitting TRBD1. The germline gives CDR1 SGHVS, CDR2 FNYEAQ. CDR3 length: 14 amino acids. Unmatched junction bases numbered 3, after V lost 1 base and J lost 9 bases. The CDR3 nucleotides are TGTGCCAGCAGCTTAGGACAGGGTAGTTCACCCCTCCACTTT. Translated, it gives CASSLGQGSSPLHF.